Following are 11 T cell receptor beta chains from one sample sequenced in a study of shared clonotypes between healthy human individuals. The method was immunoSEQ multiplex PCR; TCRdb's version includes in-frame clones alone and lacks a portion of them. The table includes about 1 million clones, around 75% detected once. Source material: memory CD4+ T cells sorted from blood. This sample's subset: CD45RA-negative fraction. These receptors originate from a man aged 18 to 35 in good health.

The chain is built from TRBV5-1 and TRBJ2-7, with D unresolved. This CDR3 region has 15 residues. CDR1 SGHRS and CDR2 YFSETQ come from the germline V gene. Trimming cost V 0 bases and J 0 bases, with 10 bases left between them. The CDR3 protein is CASSLAHPPSYEQYF. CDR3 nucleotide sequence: TGCGCCAGCAGCTTGGCCCATCCCCCCTCCTACGAGCAGTACTTC.

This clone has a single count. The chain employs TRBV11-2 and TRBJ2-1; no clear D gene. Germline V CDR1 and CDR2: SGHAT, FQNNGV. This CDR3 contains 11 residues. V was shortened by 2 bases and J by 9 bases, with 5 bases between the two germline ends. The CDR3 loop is CASSLSREQFF. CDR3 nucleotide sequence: TGTGCCAGCAGCTTATCCCGTGAGCAGTTCTTC. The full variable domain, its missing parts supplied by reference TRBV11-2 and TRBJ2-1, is EAGVAQSPRYKIIEKRQSVAFWCNPISGHATLYWYQQILGQGPKLLIQFQNNGVVDDSQLPKDRFSAERLKGVDSTLKIQPAKLEDSAVYLCASSLSREQFFGPGTRLTVL.

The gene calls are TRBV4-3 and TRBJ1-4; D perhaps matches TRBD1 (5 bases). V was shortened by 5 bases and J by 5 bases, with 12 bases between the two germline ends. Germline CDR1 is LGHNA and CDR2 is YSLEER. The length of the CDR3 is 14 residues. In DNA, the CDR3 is TGCGCCAGCAGCTCCTACGGACAAAATGAAAAACTGTTTTTT. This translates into CASSSYGQNEKLFF.

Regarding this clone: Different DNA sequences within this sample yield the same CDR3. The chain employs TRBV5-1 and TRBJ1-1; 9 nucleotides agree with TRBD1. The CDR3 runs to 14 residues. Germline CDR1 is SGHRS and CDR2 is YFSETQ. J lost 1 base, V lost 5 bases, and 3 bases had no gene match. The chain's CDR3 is CASSPTGGNTEAFF. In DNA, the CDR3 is TGCGCCAGCAGTCCGACAGGGGGGAACACTGAAGCTTTCTTT. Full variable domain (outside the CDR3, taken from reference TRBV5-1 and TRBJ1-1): KAGVTQTPRYLIKTRGQQVTLSCSPISGHRSVSWYQQTPGQGLQFLFEYFSETQRNKGNFPGRFSGRQFSNSRSEMNVSTLELGDSALYLCASSPTGGNTEAFFGQGTRLTVV.

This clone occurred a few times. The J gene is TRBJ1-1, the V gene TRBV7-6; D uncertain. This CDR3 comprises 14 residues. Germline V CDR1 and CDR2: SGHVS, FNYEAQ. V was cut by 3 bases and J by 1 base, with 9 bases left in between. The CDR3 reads CASSFGRGNTEAFF. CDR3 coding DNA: TGTGCCAGCAGCTTTGGCCGGGGGAACACTGAAGCTTTCTTT. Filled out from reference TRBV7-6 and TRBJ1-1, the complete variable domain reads GAGVSQSPRYKVTKRGQDVALRCDPISGHVSLYWYRQALGQGPEFLTYFNYEAQQDKSGLPNDRFSAERPEGSISTLTIQRTEQRDSAMYRCASSFGRGNTEAFFGQGTRLTVV.

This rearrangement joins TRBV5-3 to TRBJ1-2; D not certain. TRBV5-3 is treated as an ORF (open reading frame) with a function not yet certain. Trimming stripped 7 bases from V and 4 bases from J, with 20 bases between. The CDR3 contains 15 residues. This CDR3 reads CARPSMVRKTYGYTF. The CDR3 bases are TGTGCCAGACCCAGTATGGTGAGAAAGACCTATGGCTACACCTTC.

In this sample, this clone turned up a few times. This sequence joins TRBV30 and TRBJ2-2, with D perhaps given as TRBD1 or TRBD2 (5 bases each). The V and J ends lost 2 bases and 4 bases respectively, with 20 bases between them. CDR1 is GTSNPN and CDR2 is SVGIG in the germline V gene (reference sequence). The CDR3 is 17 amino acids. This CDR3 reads CAWSPSRGGGGTGELFF. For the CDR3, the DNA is TGTGCCTGGAGTCCTTCCCGTGGAGGTGGGGGCACCGGGGAGCTGTTTTTT.

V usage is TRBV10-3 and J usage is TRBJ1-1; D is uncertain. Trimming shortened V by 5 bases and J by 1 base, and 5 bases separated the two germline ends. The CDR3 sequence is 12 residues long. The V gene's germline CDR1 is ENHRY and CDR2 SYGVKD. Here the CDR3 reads CAISRQNTEAFF. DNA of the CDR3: TGTGCCATCAGTAGACAGAACACTGAAGCTTTCTTT.

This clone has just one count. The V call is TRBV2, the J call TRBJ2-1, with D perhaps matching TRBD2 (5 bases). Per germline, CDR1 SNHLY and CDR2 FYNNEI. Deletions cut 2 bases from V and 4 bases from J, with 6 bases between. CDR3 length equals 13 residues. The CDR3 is CASSEREYNEQFF. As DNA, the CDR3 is TGTGCCAGCAGTGAAAGGGAGTACAATGAGCAGTTCTTC.

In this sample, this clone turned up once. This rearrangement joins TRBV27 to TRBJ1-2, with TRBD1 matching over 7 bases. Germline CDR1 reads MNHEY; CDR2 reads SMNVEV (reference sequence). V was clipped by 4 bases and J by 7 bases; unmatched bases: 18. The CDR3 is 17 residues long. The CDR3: CASSYGGGGAIYGGYTF. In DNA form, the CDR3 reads TGTGCCAGCAGTTATGGGGGAGGGGGCGCGATCTATGGTGGCTACACCTTC.

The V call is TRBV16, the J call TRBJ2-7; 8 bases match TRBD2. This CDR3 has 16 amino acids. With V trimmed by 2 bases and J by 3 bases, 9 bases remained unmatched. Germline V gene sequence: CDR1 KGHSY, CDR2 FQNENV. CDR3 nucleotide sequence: TGTGCCAGCAGCCAACGTCGGGCTAGCGGGTTCTACGAGCAGTACTTC. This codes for CASSQRRASGFYEQYF.